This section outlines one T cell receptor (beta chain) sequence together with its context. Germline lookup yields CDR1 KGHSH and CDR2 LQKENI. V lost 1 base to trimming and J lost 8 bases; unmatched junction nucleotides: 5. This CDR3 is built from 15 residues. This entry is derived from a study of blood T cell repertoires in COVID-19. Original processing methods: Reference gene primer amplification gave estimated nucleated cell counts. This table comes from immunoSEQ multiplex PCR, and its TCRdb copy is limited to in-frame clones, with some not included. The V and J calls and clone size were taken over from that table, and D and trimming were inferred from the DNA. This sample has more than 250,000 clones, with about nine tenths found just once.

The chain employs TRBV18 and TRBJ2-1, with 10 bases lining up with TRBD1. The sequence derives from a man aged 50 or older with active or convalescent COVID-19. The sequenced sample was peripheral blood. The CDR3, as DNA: TGTGCCAGCTCACCACGGACAGGGGGTGAGGATGAGCAGTTCTTC. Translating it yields CASSPRTGGEDEQFF.